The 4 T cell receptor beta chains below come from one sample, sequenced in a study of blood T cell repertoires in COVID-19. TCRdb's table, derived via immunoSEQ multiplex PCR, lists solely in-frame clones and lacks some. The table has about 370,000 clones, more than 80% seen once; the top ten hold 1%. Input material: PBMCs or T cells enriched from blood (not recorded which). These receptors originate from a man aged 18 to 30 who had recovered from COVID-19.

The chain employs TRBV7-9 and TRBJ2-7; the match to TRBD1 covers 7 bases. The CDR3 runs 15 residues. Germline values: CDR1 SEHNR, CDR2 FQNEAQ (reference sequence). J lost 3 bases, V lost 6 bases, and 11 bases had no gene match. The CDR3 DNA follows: TGTGCCAGCAGTCACATGACAGGGATCCTCTACGAGCAGTACTTC. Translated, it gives CASSHMTGILYEQYF.

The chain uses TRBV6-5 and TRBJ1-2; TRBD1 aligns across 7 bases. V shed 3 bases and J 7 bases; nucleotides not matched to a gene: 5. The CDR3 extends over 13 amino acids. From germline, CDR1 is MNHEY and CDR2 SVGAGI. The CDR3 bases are TGTGCCAGCAGTTATGTGAGGACAGGTGGCTACACCTTC. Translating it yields CASSYVRTGGYTF.

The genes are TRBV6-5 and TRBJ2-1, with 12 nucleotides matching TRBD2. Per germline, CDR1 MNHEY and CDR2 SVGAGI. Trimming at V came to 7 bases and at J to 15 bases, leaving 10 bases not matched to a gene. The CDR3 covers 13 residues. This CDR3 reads CASTPSGRAFPFF. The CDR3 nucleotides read TGTGCCAGCACACCTAGCGGGAGGGCCTTCCCGTTCTTC.

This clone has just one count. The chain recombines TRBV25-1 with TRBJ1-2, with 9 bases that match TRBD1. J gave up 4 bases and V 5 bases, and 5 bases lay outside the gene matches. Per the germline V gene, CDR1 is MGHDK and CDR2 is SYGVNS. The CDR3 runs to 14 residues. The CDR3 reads CASSKTGGSYGYTF. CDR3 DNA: TGTGCCAGCAGTAAGACAGGGGGTAGCTATGGCTACACCTTC.